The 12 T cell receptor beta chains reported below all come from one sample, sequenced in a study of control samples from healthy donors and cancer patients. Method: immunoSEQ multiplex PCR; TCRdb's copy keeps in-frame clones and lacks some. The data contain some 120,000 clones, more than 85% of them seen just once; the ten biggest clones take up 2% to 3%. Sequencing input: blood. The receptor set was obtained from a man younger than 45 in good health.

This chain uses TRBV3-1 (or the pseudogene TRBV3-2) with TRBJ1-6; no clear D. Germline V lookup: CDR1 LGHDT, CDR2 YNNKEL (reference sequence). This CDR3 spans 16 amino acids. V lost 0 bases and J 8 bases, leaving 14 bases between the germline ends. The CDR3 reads CASSQDWETSYSPLHF. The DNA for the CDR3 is TGTGCCAGCAGCCAAGATTGGGAGACGAGCTATTCACCCCTCCACTTT.

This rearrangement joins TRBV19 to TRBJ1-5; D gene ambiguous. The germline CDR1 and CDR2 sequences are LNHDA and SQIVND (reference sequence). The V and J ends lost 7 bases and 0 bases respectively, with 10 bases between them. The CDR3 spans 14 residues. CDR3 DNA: TGTGCCAGTACCCTCGCGGGTAGCAATCAGCCCCAGCATTTT. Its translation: CASTLAGSNQPQHF. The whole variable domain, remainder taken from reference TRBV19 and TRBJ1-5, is DGGITQSPKYLFRKEGQNVTLSCEQNLNHDAMYWYRQDPGQGLRLIYYSQIVNDFQKGDIAEGYSVSREKKESFPLTVTSAQKNPTAFYLCASTLAGSNQPQHFGDGTRLSIL.

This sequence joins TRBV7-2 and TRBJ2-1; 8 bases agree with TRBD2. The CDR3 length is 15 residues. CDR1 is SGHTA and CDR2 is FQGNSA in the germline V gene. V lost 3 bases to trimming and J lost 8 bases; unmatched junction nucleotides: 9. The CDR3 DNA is TGTGCCAGCAGCTTGACGGGGGGGGCGATCGATGAGCAGTTCTTC. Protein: CASSLTGGAIDEQFF.

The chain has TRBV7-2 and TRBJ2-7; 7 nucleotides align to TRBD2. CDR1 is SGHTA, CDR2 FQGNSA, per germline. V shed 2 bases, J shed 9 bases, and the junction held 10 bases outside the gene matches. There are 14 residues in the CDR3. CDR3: CASSLFPGGEVQYV. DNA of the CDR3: TGTGCCAGCAGCTTATTTCCGGGGGGTGAAGTGCAGTACGTC.

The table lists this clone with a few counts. CDR3 sequence reads: CASRGLEQYV. CDR3 nucleotide sequence: TGTGCCAGCAGGGGCCTCGAGCAGTACGTC. The chain uses TRBV2 and TRBJ2-7; D not resolved. V was clipped by 6 bases and J by 6 bases, with 6 bases between them. Germline loops: CDR1 SNHLY, CDR2 FYNNEI. CDR3 length equals 10 residues.

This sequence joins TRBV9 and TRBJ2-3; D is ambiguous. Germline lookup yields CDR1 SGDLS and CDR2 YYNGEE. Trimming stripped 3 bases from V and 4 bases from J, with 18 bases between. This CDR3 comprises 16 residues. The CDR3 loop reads CASSASGPGSADTQYF. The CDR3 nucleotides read TGTGCCAGCAGCGCCTCCGGTCCTGGAAGCGCAGATACGCAGTATTTT.

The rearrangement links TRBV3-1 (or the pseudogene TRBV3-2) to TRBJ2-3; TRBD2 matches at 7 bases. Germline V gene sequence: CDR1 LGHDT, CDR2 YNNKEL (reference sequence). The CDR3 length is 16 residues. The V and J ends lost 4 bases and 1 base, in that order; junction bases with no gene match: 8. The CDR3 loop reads CASSPWVAGGTDTQYF. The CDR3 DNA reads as TGTGCCAGCAGCCCCTGGGTGGCGGGGGGCACAGATACGCAGTATTTT.

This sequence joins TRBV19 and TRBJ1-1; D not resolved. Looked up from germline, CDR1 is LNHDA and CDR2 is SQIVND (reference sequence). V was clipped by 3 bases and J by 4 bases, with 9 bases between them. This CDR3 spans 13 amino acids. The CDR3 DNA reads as TGTGCCAGTAGTATTTTCGGTTCCACTGAAGCTTTCTTT. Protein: CASSIFGSTEAFF.

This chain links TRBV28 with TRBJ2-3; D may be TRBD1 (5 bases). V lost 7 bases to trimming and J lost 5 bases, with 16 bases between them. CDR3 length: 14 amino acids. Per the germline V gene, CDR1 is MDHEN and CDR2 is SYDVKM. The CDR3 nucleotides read TGTGCCAGCACCCAGCGACAGCTACAAGATACGCAGTATTTT. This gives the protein CASTQRQLQDTQYF.

CDR3 nucleotide sequence: TGTGCCAGCAGTTACTCCCCAGGGGTGAACACTGAAGCTTTCTTT. Protein product: CASSYSPGVNTEAFF. This sequence joins TRBV6-5 and TRBJ1-1; tentative D call: TRBD1 (6 bases). Per the germline V gene, CDR1 is MNHEY and CDR2 is SVGAGI. The CDR3 sequence is 15 residues long. Trimming stripped 0 bases from V and 0 bases from J, with 8 bases between.

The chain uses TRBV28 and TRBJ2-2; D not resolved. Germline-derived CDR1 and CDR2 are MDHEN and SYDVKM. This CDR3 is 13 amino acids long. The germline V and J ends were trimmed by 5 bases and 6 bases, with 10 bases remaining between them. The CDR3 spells CASSLRPAGELFF. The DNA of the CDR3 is TGTGCCAGCAGTCTAAGACCGGCCGGGGAGCTGTTTTTT.

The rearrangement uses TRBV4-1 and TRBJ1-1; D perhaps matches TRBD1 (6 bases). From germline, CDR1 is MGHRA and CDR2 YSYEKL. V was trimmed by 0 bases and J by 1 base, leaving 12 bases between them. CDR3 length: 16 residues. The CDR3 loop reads CASSQDQGKSNTEAFF. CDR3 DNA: TGCGCCAGCAGCCAAGATCAGGGGAAGTCGAACACTGAAGCTTTCTTT.